This T cell receptor (beta chain) was identified during a study of T cell responses to AZD1222 COVID-19 vaccine. Across the study: Second doses that came at about 4 or about 12 weeks were put together.

Clones were read by immunoSEQ multiplex PCR, and TCRdb kept only the in-frame ones, dropping some. Of 90,000 to 120,000 clones listed, more than 75% are singletons. The germline V gene encodes CDR1 SGHTA and CDR2 FQGNSA. V was clipped by 1 base and J by 7 bases, with 2 bases between them. The CDR3 loop spans 12 amino acids. Points from the study as a whole: Seropositive AZD1222 recipients at baseline numbered only five or six. Most donors were white British and more were female, and clonal diversity was possibly underestimated. Vaccine-related CD4 TCRs covered spike, predominating at 160-218 and 743-854.

This clone has more than one count but fewer than ten. The antigen remains undetermined. This TCR derives from an adult in good health. The material was peripheral blood, obtained on day 0 of AZD1222 vaccination. The J gene is TRBJ1-6, the V gene TRBV7-2, with no clear D. The CDR3 DNA reads TGTGCCAGCAGCTTAGGGAATTCACCCCTCCACTTT. Amino acids: CASSLGNSPLHF.